The clone carrying this T cell receptor beta chain was detected a few times. Its antigen is as yet unknown. These data belong to a study of shared clonotypes between healthy human individuals. General study points: It was expected that sequencing depth would affect clonotype sharing among donors. Naive subsets generally had larger estimated richness than memory subsets.

Only in-frame clones appear in the TCRdb table, and some are missing; sequencing was by immunoSEQ multiplex PCR. The table includes 2 million to 3 million clones, more than 80% detected once. CD45RA-negative memory and CD45RA+ naive subsets were split from the CD4+ cells. Sample: naive CD4+ T cells sorted from blood. Subset specified: CD45RA+ positively selected. The source is a man between 18 and 29 years old in good health.

This chain's CDR3 is CAWDMGNTEAFF. CDR3 DNA sequence: TGTGCCTGGGATATGGGGAACACTGAAGCTTTCTTT. This chain uses TRBV30 with TRBJ1-1; D ambiguous. CDR1 is GTSNPN and CDR2 is SVGIG in the germline V gene (reference sequence). V lost 5 bases, J lost 1 base, and 8 bases lay in between. The CDR3 is 12 residues long.